These 6 T cell receptor beta chains share one sample of origin, sequenced in a study of blood T cell repertoires in COVID-19 (dated by TCRdb to the early 2020s). Libraries were constructed by the immunoSEQ multiplex PCR assay. Drawn from immuneACCESS, this table holds only the in-frame rearrangements with V and J called that TCRdb kept. Clones are partly lost; checked studies trace under half to an unresolved V gene and leave the rest unexplained. For this sample the table gives approximately 47,000 clones, of which over 65% were detected only once. Approximately 6% of the sample comes from the top ten. The sample was peripheral blood. The source of these receptors is a woman in her sixties or seventies with acute or convalescent COVID-19.

The V and J genes are TRBV6-1 and TRBJ1-2; D is unclear. Germline CDR1 reads MNHNS; CDR2 reads SASEGT. The CDR3 runs 11 residues. The V and J ends lost 3 bases and 7 bases respectively, with 6 bases between them. This CDR3 is CASSESLGYTF. The CDR3 bases are TGTGCCAGCAGTGAGAGTCTTGGCTACACCTTC.

This clone was found a few times. The J gene is TRBJ1-4, the V gene TRBV6-2 or TRBV6-3, with 7 bases aligning to TRBD1. The CDR3 runs 14 residues. After removal of 6 bases from V and 7 bases from J, the junction contained 8 bases not matched to a gene. Germline values: CDR1 MNHEY, CDR2 SVGEGT. CDR3 region: CASSRPGQLEKLFF. Written as DNA, the CDR3 is TGTGCCAGCAGCCGTCCGGGACAGCTTGAAAAACTGTTTTTT.

This clone was observed once. The chain recombines TRBV5-1 with TRBJ2-1, with D tentatively TRBD1 (6 bases). There are 17 residues in the CDR3. The V end was cut by 3 bases, the J end by 7 bases, with 23 bases between. Germline CDR1 is SGHRS and CDR2 is YFSETQ. CDR3 residues: CASSWGLGGPFGNEQFF. CDR3 nucleotides: TGCGCCAGCAGCTGGGGGCTTGGCGGGCCATTTGGGAATGAGCAGTTCTTC.

V gene TRBV4-3 combines with J gene TRBJ1-2, with D tentatively TRBD1 (5 bases). V gave up 0 bases and J gave up 5 bases, with 16 bases separating them. The CDR3 sequence is 16 residues long. The V gene's germline CDR1 is LGHNA and CDR2 YSLEER. The DNA of the CDR3 is TGCGCCAGCAGCCAAGATCGGAGGGGCCGCGCTTATGGCTACACCTTC. It translates to CASSQDRRGRAYGYTF.

The rearrangement joins TRBV7-8 to TRBJ2-3, with TRBD2 matching over 8 bases. Germline loops: CDR1 SGHVS, CDR2 FQNEAQ. The CDR3 has 17 residues. Trimming removed 4 bases from V and 2 bases from J; junction bases left unmatched: 11. CDR3 sequence (DNA): TGTGCCAGCAGCTCCCCCTTACTAGCGGTGTCCACAGATACGCAGTATTTT. It codes for CASSSPLLAVSTDTQYF.

This clone was recorded once. This chain joins TRBV11-2 and TRBJ2-3, with 7 bases aligning to TRBD2. Trimming cost V 1 base and J 4 bases; bases outside gene matches: 2. The CDR3 is made up of 14 amino acids. The germline V gene encodes CDR1 SGHAT and CDR2 FQNNGV. The chain's CDR3 is CASSLGDYSDTQYF. As DNA, the CDR3 is TGTGCCAGCAGCTTAGGGGACTACTCAGATACGCAGTATTTT.